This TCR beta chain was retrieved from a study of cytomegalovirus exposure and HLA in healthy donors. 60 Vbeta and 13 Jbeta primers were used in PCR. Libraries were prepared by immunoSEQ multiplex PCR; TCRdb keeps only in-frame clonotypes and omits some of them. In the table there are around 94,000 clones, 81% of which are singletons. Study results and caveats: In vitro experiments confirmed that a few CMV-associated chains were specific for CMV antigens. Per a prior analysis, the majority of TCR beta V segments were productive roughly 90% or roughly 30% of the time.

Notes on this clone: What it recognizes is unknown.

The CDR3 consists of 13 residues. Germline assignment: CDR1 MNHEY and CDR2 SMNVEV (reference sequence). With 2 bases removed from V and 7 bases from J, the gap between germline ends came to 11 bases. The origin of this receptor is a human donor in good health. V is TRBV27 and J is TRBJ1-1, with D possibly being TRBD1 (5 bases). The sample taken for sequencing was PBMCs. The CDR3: CASSLAGIGEAFF. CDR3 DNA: TGTGCCAGCAGTTTAGCAGGGATCGGTGAAGCTTTCTTT.